This T cell receptor beta chain was documented in a study of T cell repertoires in cytomegalovirus infection. Study-wide background: CMV infection and matching HLA type were both indicated by public TCR beta signatures.

Study findings and constraints: Adding up the frequency of public TCR beta families identified people who carried CMV plus the relevant HLA.

This clonotype was seen a handful of times. What it recognizes is unknown. TCRdb used MiXCR to reprocess the reads, holding one entry per CDR3 protein. Among approximately 910,000 distinct CDR3 sequences listed, around 32% were seen once. This clonotype was sampled from a human donor in good health (CMV status not recorded). Some clones in this sample may be carry-over from other donors' samples. The source material was cultured CD8+ T cells from PBMCs, sampled from culture after CMV antigen stimulation.

CDR3 in DNA: TGCGCCGCTGGGGGGGCAAATAATGAGCAGTTCTTC. Translated: CAAGGANNEQFF. The gene calls are TRBV4-1 and TRBJ2-1; weak D call: TRBD2 (7 bases). The germline CDR1 and CDR2 sequences are MGHRA and YSYEKL. This CDR3 spans 12 amino acids. Trimming cost V 11 bases and J 7 bases, with 15 bases left between them.